One and the same sample provided the 12 T cell receptor beta chains below, sequenced in a study of neurological immune-mediated disorders. Via MiXCR, TCRdb re-called the 5' RACE reads, giving one row per CDR3 protein. The sample shows approximately 80,000 distinct CDR3 sequences, almost 6% of them seen only once. The time point here: longitudinal time-point 2. Sequenced input: PBMCs. These receptors were taken from a woman aged 55-75 years with multiple sclerosis.

As to this clonotype: The junction shows a germline mismatch at one end, possibly a read error. This chain uses TRBV7-2 with TRBJ2-1; D remains ambiguous. This CDR3 has 11 residues. Germline values: CDR1 SGHTA, CDR2 FQGNSA. The DNA for the CDR3 is TGTGCCAGCGCGCACCACCCCAGGCCGTCCTTC. Encoded protein: CASAHHPRPSF. The complete variable domain, with remaining parts taken from reference TRBV7-2 and TRBJ2-1, reads GAGVSQSPSNKVTEKGKDVELRCDPISGHTALYWYRQSLGQGLEFLIYFQGNSAPDKSGLPSDRFSAERTGGSVSTLTIQRTQQEDSAVYLCASAHHPRPSFGPGTRLTVL.

This clonotype was seen many times. The genes are TRBV5-1 and TRBJ1-1, with D perhaps TRBD1 (5 bases). Looked up from germline, CDR1 is SGHRS and CDR2 is YFSETQ. The CDR3 contains 15 residues. The germline V and J ends were trimmed by 2 bases and 1 base, with 12 bases remaining between them. The CDR3 loop reads CASSFPGRTNTEAFF. The CDR3 region has the DNA TGCGCCAGCAGCTTCCCGGGACGGACGAACACTGAAGCTTTCTTT.

The sample holds many counts of this clonotype. J is TRBJ1-2 and V is TRBV19; a possible D gene is TRBD1 (5 bases). V dropped 4 bases and J dropped 4 bases, with 10 bases sitting between them. The CDR3 runs 13 residues. Germline-derived CDR1 and CDR2 are LNHDA and SQIVND (reference sequence). CDR3 in amino acids: CASSTTAGYGYTF. CDR3 DNA sequence: TGTGCCAGTAGTACGACAGCGGGCTATGGCTACACCTTC.

The chain has TRBV27 and TRBJ2-5, with D tentatively TRBD1 (5 bases). Trimming took off 2 bases at V and 5 bases at J, with 18 bases between the two ends. The CDR3 sequence is 16 residues long. The germline V gene encodes CDR1 MNHEY and CDR2 SMNVEV (reference sequence). CDR3 region: CASSLKFAGIRETQYF. Here the CDR3 DNA reads TGTGCCAGCAGTTTAAAATTCGCAGGGATTCGTGAGACCCAGTACTTC.

The rearrangement joins TRBV11-3 to TRBJ2-3; 7 positions agree with TRBD1. Germline lookup yields CDR1 SGHNT and CDR2 YENEEA. After removal of 9 bases from V and 3 bases from J, the junction contained 12 bases not matched to a gene. The CDR3 is made up of 15 amino acids. DNA for the CDR3: TGTGCCAGTCAACTAGGACAGGAGGCTACAGATACGCAGTATTTT. Translating it yields CASQLGQEATDTQYF.

This clonotype was seen repeatedly, ten times or more. The J gene is TRBJ2-6, the V gene TRBV4-2, with unresolved D. The V gene lost 1 base and the J gene lost 0 bases, with 10 bases spanning the gap. Germline CDR1 and CDR2: LGHNA and YNFKEQ. This CDR3 contains 17 residues. CDR3 amino acids: CASSQAGSSSGANVLTF. The CDR3 bases are TGTGCCAGCAGCCAAGCCGGGTCCTCCTCTGGGGCCAACGTCCTGACTTTC.

This clonotype was recorded at least ten times. The chain links TRBV7-2 to TRBJ2-2; D gene ambiguous. The CDR3 runs to 13 residues. V shed 2 bases and J shed 8 bases, with 9 bases lying between them. Per germline, CDR1 SGHTA and CDR2 FQGNSA. CDR3 protein: CASSLRELGELFF. The CDR3 DNA reads as TGTGCCAGCAGCTTAAGAGAGTTGGGGGAGCTGTTTTTT.

The chain carries TRBV3-1 and TRBJ2-7; D is possibly TRBD2 (5 bases). The CDR3 length is 13 residues. CDR1 and CDR2 from the germline V gene are LGHDT and YNNKEL (reference sequence). V shed 2 bases and J shed 5 bases, with 10 bases lying between them. Here the CDR3 DNA reads TGTGCCAGCAGCCAATCTAAGAGGGACGAGCAGTACTTC. Translating it yields CASSQSKRDEQYF.

This clonotype was recorded many times. This chain uses TRBV15 with TRBJ2-2, with D unclear. The germline V gene has CDR1 LNHNV and CDR2 YYDKDF (reference sequence). The V end was cut by 4 bases, the J end by 6 bases, with 9 bases between. The CDR3 is 13 residues long. The chain's CDR3 is CATSTRPAGELFF. The CDR3 DNA reads as TGTGCCACCAGCACGAGACCAGCCGGGGAGCTGTTTTTT.

This clonotype has a count of ten or more. The genes are TRBV10-1 and TRBJ1-5; D remains unclear. This CDR3 is built from 11 residues. Per germline, CDR1 WNHNN and CDR2 SYGVQD (reference sequence). V dropped 5 bases and J dropped 6 bases, with 5 bases sitting between them. In DNA form, the CDR3 reads TGCGCCAGCAGTACCACTCAGCCCCAGCATTTT. Its translation is CASSTTQPQHF.

This clonotype was seen many times. The rearrangement links TRBV20-1 to TRBJ1-2; no clear D gene. CDR3 size: 12 residues. The germline gives CDR1 DFQATT, CDR2 SNEGSKA (reference sequence). V lost 6 bases and J lost 10, with 18 bases in between. CDR3 protein: CSAQPDWISYTF. The CDR3, as DNA: TGCAGTGCCCAGCCCGACTGGATCTCCTACACCTTC.

This clonotype has ten or more counts. This chain joins TRBV5-1 and TRBJ2-5; a possible D gene is TRBD2 (6 bases). Trimming removed 0 bases at V and 4 bases at J, with 7 bases between. The CDR3 loop spans 13 amino acids. CDR1 SGHRS and CDR2 YFSETQ come from the germline V gene. CDR3 nucleotide sequence: TGCGCCAGCAGCTTGGGTAGCGGAGAGACCCAGTACTTC. Amino acid sequence: CASSLGSGETQYF.